Below are 23 T cell receptor beta chains sequenced from a single sample in a study of CD4 T cells in relation to SARS-CoV-2 and coronaviruses. Data came from immunoSEQ multiplex PCR; TCRdb stores just in-frame clones and leaves some out. The sample carries about 34,000 clones, about 70% recorded once. The antigens these receptors bind are not known. The sequenced material came from memory CD4+ T cells from PBMCs, cultured in vitro. The receptors stem from an adult with COVID-19.

The J gene is TRBJ2-2, the V gene TRBV10-3, with 8 nucleotides matching TRBD2. CDR1 ENHRY and CDR2 SYGVKD come from the germline V gene. This CDR3 region has 16 residues. Trimming took 6 bases from V and 1 from J; bases not matched to a gene: 7. The CDR3 coding sequence is TGTGCCATCAGCGGCGGGGGGACTTTGAACACCGGGGAGCTGTTTTTT. This codes for CAISGGGTLNTGELFF.

This sequence joins TRBV10-1 and TRBJ2-1, with 9 bases fitting TRBD2. The CDR3 sequence is 15 residues long. V lost 8 bases and J lost 7; bases outside the gene matches: 12. Germline lookup yields CDR1 WNHNN and CDR2 SYGVQD (reference sequence). CDR3 DNA sequence: TGCGCCAGCCCCTCACTTGGACTAGCGAATAATGAGCAGTTCTTC. Residues: CASPSLGLANNEQFF.

The chain carries TRBV28 and TRBJ1-5; D call uncertain. In germline, CDR1 is MDHEN, CDR2 SYDVKM. With 8 bases removed from V and 4 bases from J, the gap between germline ends came to 9 bases. The CDR3 has 12 residues. This CDR3 is CASVGRNQPQHF. As DNA, the CDR3 is TGTGCCAGCGTCGGCCGAAATCAGCCCCAGCATTTT.

This chain connects TRBV2 to TRBJ2-2; D gene unclear. The CDR3 sequence is 14 residues long. The germline CDR1 and CDR2 sequences are SNHLY and FYNNEI. Trimming stripped 6 bases from V and 2 bases from J, with 10 bases between. CDR3 loop: CASRVGPNTGELFF. The CDR3 DNA follows: TGTGCCAGCAGGGTTGGACCCAACACCGGGGAGCTGTTTTTT.

This sequence joins TRBV6-1 and TRBJ1-4, with D unclear. V lost 2 bases and J 8 bases, leaving 6 bases between the germline ends. CDR1 and CDR2 from the germline V gene are MNHNS and SASEGT. The CDR3 extends over 12 amino acids. In nucleotides, the CDR3 is TGTGCCAGCAGTGAACTTCGGGAAAAACTGTTTTTT. It encodes CASSELREKLFF.

The V gene is TRBV5-4, the J gene TRBJ2-3; 8 bases agree with TRBD2. The V segment lost 4 bases and the J segment 5 bases; nucleotides outside the gene matches: 9. This CDR3 is 15 amino acids long. CDR1 and CDR2 from the germline V gene are SGHNT and YYREEE (reference sequence). In nucleotides, the CDR3 is TGTGCCAGCAGCCCTGACGGGAGGGCTGTAGATACGCAGTATTTT. It yields the protein CASSPDGRAVDTQYF.

This clone was picked up one time. This chain links TRBV4-2 with TRBJ2-7; 9 nucleotides align to TRBD2. Germline values: CDR1 LGHNA, CDR2 YNFKEQ. The CDR3 has 19 residues. The V and J ends lost 1 base and 6 bases, in that order; junction bases with no gene match: 19. The CDR3 reads CASSQVSSGITLTRGEQYF. The CDR3 nucleotides are TGTGCCAGCAGCCAAGTATCTAGCGGGATTACTCTGACCAGGGGCGAGCAGTACTTC.

The chain combines TRBV30 with TRBJ1-1; D call uncertain. The CDR3 covers 10 residues. The germline V gene encodes CDR1 GTSNPN and CDR2 SVGIG (reference sequence). V lost 5 bases and J lost 5, with 6 bases in between. CDR3 coding DNA: TGTGCCTGGGGAAGAACTGAAGCTTTCTTT. This sequence encodes CAWGRTEAFF.

This clone occurred a few times. V gene TRBV5-1 combines with J gene TRBJ2-1; 12 bases align to TRBD2. V lost 2 bases, J lost 5 bases, and 2 bases stayed unmatched. This CDR3 comprises 15 residues. Germline CDR1 reads SGHRS; CDR2 reads YFSETQ. In nucleotides, the CDR3 is TGCGCCAGCAGCTTACTAGCGGGAGGTAACAATGAGCAGTTCTTC. As protein: CASSLLAGGNNEQFF.

V usage is TRBV24-1 and J usage is TRBJ2-5; D gene ambiguous. Germline V lookup: CDR1 KGHDR, CDR2 SFDVKD. The CDR3 covers 15 residues. Trimming stripped 0 bases from V and 0 bases from J, with 7 bases between. The CDR3 DNA is TGTGCCACCAGTGATTTGAAGGGAAACCAAGAGACCCAGTACTTC. It specifies CATSDLKGNQETQYF.

This sequence joins TRBV5-6 and TRBJ1-2; 11 bases are shared with TRBD1. CDR1 and CDR2 (germline): SGHDT, YYEEEE. The ends lost 4 bases at V and 3 bases at J; junction bases unmatched: 5. The CDR3 has 15 amino acids. In DNA, the CDR3 is TGTGCCAGCAGCCCACGGGACAGGGGGTACTATGGCTACACCTTC. Amino acid sequence: CASSPRDRGYYGYTF.

This clone occurred once. This chain connects TRBV5-4 to TRBJ2-1; 8 bases line up with TRBD2. Trimming took 4 bases from V and 6 from J; bases not matched to a gene: 12. The CDR3 is 16 residues long. CDR1 is SGHNT, CDR2 YYREEE, per germline (reference sequence). CDR3 sequence (DNA): TGTGCCAGCAGCCCCGGGGGGGGTCTAGCGAGCAATGAGCAGTTCTTC. Residues: CASSPGGGLASNEQFF.

CDR3 residues: CASSPRTGGSYTEAFF. The CDR3 bases are TGTGCCAGCAGCCCCCGGACAGGGGGCTCCTACACTGAAGCTTTCTTT. The gene calls are TRBV11-2 and TRBJ1-1; 11 positions agree with TRBD1. The V gene end was trimmed by 5 bases and the J gene end by 3 bases; junction bases not matched to a gene: 8. CDR1 and CDR2 from the germline V gene are SGHAT and FQNNGV. The CDR3 consists of 16 residues. Drawing the rest from reference TRBV11-2 and TRBJ1-1, the complete variable domain is EAGVAQSPRYKIIEKRQSVAFWCNPISGHATLYWYQQILGQGPKLLIQFQNNGVVDDSQLPKDRFSAERLKGVDSTLKIQPAKLEDSAVYLCASSPRTGGSYTEAFFGQGTRLTVV.

The CDR3 loop is CASTPGTGDYGYTF. For the CDR3, the DNA is TGTGCCAGCACCCCCGGGACAGGGGACTATGGCTACACCTTC. The V and J genes are TRBV27 and TRBJ1-2, with 10 bases fitting TRBD1. V was clipped by 7 bases and J by 3 bases; unmatched bases: 5. Germline CDR1 reads MNHEY; CDR2 reads SMNVEV (reference sequence). The CDR3 loop spans 14 amino acids.

Comments on this clone: The identical CDR3 is also encoded by other nucleotide sequences in the sample. The chain couples TRBV18 to TRBJ1-1, with TRBD1 matching over 8 bases. CDR3 size: 15 residues. With 6 bases clipped from V and 0 bases from J, the junction kept 6 bases outside the gene matches. CDR1 and CDR2 (germline): KGHSH, LQKENI. The CDR3 region is CASSPKTGVNTEAFF. DNA for the CDR3: TGTGCCAGCTCCCCTAAGACAGGGGTGAACACTGAAGCTTTCTTT.

Only a few counts were recorded for this clone. The chain combines TRBV30 with TRBJ2-3; TRBD2 is a possible D gene (6 bases). Trimming took off 3 bases at V and 3 bases at J, with 13 bases between the two ends. The CDR3 has 14 residues. CDR1 is GTSNPN, CDR2 SVGIG, per germline (reference sequence). The CDR3 bases are TGTGCCTGGAGCCCGGGAGTGGAGACAGATACGCAGTATTTT. Translating it yields CAWSPGVETDTQYF. Supplemented by reference TRBV30 and TRBJ2-3, the full variable domain reads SQTIHQWPATLVQPVGSPLSLECTVEGTSNPNLYWYRQAAGRGLQLLFYSVGIGQISSEVPQNLSASRPQDRQFILSSKKLLLSDSGFYLCAWSPGVETDTQYFGPGTRLTVL.

Of note for this clone: The identical CDR3 is also encoded by other nucleotide sequences in the sample. The chain couples TRBV5-1 to TRBJ2-3, with D tentatively TRBD1 (6 bases). Germline V gene lookup returns CDR1 SGHRS and CDR2 YFSETQ. Trimming shortened V by 0 bases and J by 3 bases, and 8 bases separated the two germline ends. The CDR3 covers 14 residues. The chain's CDR3 is CASSLGGQTDTQYF. The CDR3 nucleotides read TGCGCCAGCAGCTTGGGGGGGCAGACAGATACGCAGTATTTT.

The V call is TRBV5-1, the J call TRBJ2-1, with 12 bases identical to TRBD2. Germline CDR1 is SGHRS and CDR2 is YFSETQ. This CDR3 comprises 16 residues. V trimming: 1 base; J trimming: 4 bases; junction bases outside the gene matches: 3. The CDR3 coding sequence is TGCGCCAGCAGCTTGCCGGGACTAGCGGGTTACAATGAGCAGTTCTTC. Its translation: CASSLPGLAGYNEQFF.

This clone was seen just once. Here the CDR3 DNA reads TGTGCCAGCCGCCCGGCGGGACAGGGGACAACTAACTATGGCTACACCTTC. It translates to CASRPAGQGTTNYGYTF. V usage is TRBV28 and J usage is TRBJ1-2, with 10 bases fitting TRBD1. Germline CDR1 reads MDHEN; CDR2 reads SYDVKM. With 8 bases clipped from V and 0 bases from J, the junction kept 12 bases outside the gene matches. The CDR3 length is 17 residues.

The chain is built from TRBV11-2 and TRBJ2-2; D gene ambiguous. CDR3 size: 14 residues. The germline V and J ends were trimmed by 5 bases and 0 bases, with 7 bases remaining between them. Germline lookup yields CDR1 SGHAT and CDR2 FQNNGV. In DNA form, the CDR3 reads TGTGCCAGCAGCCAGATCGCGAACACCGGGGAGCTGTTTTTT. This translates into CASSQIANTGELFF.

The chain employs TRBV7-8 and TRBJ1-4, with 10 bases identical to TRBD1. Germline V CDR1 and CDR2: SGHVS, FQNEAQ. CDR3 size: 15 residues. Trimming cost V 5 bases and J 7 bases; bases outside gene matches: 7. This CDR3 reads CASSLRRDRGEKLFF. The DNA of the CDR3 is TGTGCCAGCAGCCTCCGCCGGGACAGGGGTGAAAAACTGTTTTTT. The entire variable domain, with the rest obtained from reference TRBV7-8 and TRBJ1-4, is as follows: GAGVSQSPRYKVAKRGQDVALRCDPISGHVSLFWYQQALGQGPEFLTYFQNEAQLDKSGLPSDRFFAERPEGSVSTLKIQRTQQEDSAVYLCASSLRRDRGEKLFFGSGTQLSVL.

The chain combines TRBV7-2 with TRBJ2-7; TRBD1 might be the D (6 bases). Germline assignment: CDR1 SGHTA and CDR2 FQGNSA. The CDR3 contains 14 residues. V gave up 2 bases and J gave up 2 bases, with 10 bases separating them. CDR3 sequence: CASSLQGSAYEQYF. CDR3 coding DNA: TGTGCCAGCAGCTTACAGGGGTCGGCCTACGAGCAGTACTTC.

The count of this clone is one. The gene calls are TRBV3-1 (or the pseudogene TRBV3-2) and TRBJ2-3; 9 bases map to TRBD1. Unmatched junction bases numbered 3, after V lost 6 bases and J lost 2 bases. Germline CDR1 and CDR2: LGHDT and YNNKEL (reference sequence). The length of the CDR3 is 14 residues. In nucleotides, the CDR3 is TGTGCCAGCAGGGACAGGGGAAACACAGATACGCAGTATTTT. Translating gives CASRDRGNTDTQYF.